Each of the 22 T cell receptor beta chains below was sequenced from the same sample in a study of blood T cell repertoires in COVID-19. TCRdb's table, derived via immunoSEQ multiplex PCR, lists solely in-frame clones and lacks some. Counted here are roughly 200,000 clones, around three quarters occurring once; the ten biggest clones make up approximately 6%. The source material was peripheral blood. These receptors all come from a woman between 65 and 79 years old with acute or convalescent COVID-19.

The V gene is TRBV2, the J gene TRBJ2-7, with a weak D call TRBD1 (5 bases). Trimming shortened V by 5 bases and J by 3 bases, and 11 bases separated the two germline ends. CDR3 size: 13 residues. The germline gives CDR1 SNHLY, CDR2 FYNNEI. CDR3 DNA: TGTGCCAGCAGTTTGGACATCCACTACGAGCAGTACTTC. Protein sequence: CASSLDIHYEQYF.

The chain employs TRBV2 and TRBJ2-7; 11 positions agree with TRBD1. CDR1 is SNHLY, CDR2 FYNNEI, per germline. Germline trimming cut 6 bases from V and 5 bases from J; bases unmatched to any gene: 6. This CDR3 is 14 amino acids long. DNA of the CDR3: TGTGCCAGCAGCGCGGGACAGGGGGTCAACGAGCAGTACTTC. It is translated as CASSAGQGVNEQYF.

This CDR3 is CASSPAAGVDNEQFF. The CDR3 DNA follows: TGTGCCAGCTCACCGGCAGCGGGAGTGGACAATGAGCAGTTCTTC. The genes are TRBV18 and TRBJ2-1; 8 nucleotides agree with TRBD2. J was trimmed by 5 bases and V by 3 bases; bases with no gene match: 6. From germline, CDR1 is KGHSH and CDR2 LQKENI. This CDR3 spans 15 amino acids.

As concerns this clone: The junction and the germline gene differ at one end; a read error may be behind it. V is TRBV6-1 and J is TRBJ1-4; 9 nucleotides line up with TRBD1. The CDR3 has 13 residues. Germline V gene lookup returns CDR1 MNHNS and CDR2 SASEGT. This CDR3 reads CASSDEEGGQGAF. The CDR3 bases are TGTGCCAGCAGTGATGAAGAGGGGGGACAGGGAGCTTTT.

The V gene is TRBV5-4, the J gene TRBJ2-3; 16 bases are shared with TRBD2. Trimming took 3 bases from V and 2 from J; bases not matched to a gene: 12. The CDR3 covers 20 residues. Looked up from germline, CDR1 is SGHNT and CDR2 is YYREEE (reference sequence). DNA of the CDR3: TGTGCCAGCAGCTCACGACAGCCGGGACTAGCGGGAGGGCCCACAGATACGCAGTATTTT. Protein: CASSSRQPGLAGGPTDTQYF.

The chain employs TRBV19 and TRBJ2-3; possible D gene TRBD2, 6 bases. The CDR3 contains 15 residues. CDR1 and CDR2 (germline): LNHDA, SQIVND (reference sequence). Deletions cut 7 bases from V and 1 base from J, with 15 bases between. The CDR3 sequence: CASTSPAGRTDTQYF. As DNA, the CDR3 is TGTGCCAGTACCTCCCCAGCGGGCCGCACAGATACGCAGTATTTT.

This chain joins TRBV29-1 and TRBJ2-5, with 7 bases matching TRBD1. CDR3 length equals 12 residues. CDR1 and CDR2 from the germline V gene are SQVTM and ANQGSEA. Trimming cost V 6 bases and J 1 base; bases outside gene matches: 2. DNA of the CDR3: TGCAGCGTCGGACAGGTCCAAGAGACCCAGTACTTC. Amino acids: CSVGQVQETQYF.

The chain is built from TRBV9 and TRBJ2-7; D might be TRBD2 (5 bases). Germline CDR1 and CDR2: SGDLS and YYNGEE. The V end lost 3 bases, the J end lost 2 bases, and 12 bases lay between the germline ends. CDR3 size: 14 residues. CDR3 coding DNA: TGTGCCAGCAGCGCTGGACTCCAGGCCTACGAGCAGTACTTC. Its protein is CASSAGLQAYEQYF.

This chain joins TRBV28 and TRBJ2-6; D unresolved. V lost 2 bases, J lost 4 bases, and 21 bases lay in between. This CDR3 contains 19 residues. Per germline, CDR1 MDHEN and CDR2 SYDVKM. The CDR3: CASSLGLLGNRLGANVLTF. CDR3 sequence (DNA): TGTGCCAGCAGTTTAGGTCTACTTGGTAACCGACTCGGGGCCAACGTCCTGACTTTC.

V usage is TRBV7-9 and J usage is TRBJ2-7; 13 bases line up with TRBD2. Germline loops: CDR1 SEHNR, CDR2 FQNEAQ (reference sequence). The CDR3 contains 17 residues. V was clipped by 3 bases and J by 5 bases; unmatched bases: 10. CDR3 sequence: CASSFYRTSGRSNEQYF. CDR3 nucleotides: TGTGCCAGCAGCTTCTACCGGACTAGCGGGAGAAGCAACGAGCAGTACTTC.

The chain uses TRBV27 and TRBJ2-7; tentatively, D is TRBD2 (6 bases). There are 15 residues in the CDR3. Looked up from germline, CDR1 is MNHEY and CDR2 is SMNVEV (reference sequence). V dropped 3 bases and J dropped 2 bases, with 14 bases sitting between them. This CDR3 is CASSFEAGGPYEQYF. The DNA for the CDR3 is TGTGCCAGCAGTTTTGAAGCGGGTGGACCCTACGAGCAGTACTTC.

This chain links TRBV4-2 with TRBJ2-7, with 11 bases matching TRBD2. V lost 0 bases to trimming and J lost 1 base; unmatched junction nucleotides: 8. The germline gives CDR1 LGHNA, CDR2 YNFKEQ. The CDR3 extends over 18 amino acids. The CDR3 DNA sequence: TGTGCCAGCAGCCAAGATCCCTCAACTAGCGGGAGATCCTACGAGCAGTACTTC. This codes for CASSQDPSTSGRSYEQYF.

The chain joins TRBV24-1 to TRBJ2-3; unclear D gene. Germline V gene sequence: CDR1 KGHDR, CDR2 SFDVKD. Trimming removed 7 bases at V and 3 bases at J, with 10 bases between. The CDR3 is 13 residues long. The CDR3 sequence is CATSELLTDTQYF. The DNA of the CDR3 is TGTGCCACCAGCGAGCTATTGACAGATACGCAGTATTTT.

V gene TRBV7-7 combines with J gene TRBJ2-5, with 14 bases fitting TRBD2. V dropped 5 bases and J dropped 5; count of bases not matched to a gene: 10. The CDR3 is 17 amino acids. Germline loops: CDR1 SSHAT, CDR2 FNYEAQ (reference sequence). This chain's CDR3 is CASSPRGTSGSRETQYF. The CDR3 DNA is TGTGCCAGCAGCCCCCGTGGGACTAGCGGGAGTAGGGAGACCCAGTACTTC.

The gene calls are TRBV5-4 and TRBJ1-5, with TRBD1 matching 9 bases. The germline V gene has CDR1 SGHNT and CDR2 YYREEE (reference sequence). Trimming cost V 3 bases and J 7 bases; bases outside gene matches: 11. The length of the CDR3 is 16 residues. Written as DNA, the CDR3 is TGTGCCAGCAGCTCACAGGGGGCTGGAGACAACCAGCCCCAGCATTTT. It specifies CASSSQGAGDNQPQHF.

The CDR3 DNA sequence: TGTGCCAGCAGTCTCCGGACACCGGTCCCCAATCAGCCCCAGCATTTT. It yields the protein CASSLRTPVPNQPQHF. The J gene is TRBJ1-5, the V gene TRBV28; D is possibly TRBD1 (5 bases). The CDR3 runs 16 residues. V dropped 5 bases and J dropped 3 bases, with 17 bases sitting between them. In germline, CDR1 is MDHEN, CDR2 SYDVKM.

The CDR3 protein is CASSLGQGAGIQETQYF. The DNA of the CDR3 is TGCGCCAGCAGCTTGGGGCAGGGCGCGGGGATACAAGAGACCCAGTACTTC. The V and J genes are TRBV5-1 and TRBJ2-5, with D maybe TRBD2 (6 bases). V was shortened by 0 bases and J by 2 bases, with 17 bases between the two germline ends. The V gene's germline CDR1 is SGHRS and CDR2 YFSETQ. The length of the CDR3 is 17 residues.

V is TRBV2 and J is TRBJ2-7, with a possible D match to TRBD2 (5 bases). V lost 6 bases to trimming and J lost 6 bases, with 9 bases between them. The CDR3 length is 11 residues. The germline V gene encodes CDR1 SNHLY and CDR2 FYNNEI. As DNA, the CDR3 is TGTGCCAGCAGGGCCGGGGTCGAGCAGTACTTC. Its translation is CASRAGVEQYF.

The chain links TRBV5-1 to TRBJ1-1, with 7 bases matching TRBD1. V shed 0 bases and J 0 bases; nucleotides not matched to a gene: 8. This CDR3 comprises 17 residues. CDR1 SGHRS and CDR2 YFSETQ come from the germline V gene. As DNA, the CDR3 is TGCGCCAGCAGCTTGGGCCTACAGGGGAGCATGAACACTGAAGCTTTCTTT. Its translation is CASSLGLQGSMNTEAFF.

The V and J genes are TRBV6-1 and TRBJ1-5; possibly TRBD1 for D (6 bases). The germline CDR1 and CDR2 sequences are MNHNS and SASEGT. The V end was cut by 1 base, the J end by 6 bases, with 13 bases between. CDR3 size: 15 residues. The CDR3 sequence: CASSEGWGGVQPQHF. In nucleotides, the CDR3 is TGTGCCAGCAGTGAAGGTTGGGGGGGCGTTCAGCCCCAGCATTTT.

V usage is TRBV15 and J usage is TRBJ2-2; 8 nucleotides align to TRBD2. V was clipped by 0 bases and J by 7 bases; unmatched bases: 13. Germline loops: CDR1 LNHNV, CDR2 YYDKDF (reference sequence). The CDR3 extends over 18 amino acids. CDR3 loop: CATSRELAAGVLGGELFF. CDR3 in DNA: TGTGCCACCAGCAGAGAATTGGCAGCGGGAGTTCTCGGCGGGGAGCTGTTTTTT.

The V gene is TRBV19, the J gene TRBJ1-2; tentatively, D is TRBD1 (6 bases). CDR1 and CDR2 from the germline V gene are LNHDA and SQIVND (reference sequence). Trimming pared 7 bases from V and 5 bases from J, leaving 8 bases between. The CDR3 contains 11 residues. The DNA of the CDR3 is TGTGCCAGTACGGACAGTTATGGCTACACCTTC. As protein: CASTDSYGYTF.